The clone carrying this TCR beta chain came up many times. Its antigen is undetermined. The sample originates from a study of T cells after yellow fever vaccination. Study results and caveats: Clonotypes appearing in both CD4 and CD8 compartments existed, and their share was small. The study noted that FACS-sorted repertoires could contain abundant clonotypes contaminating from the bulk population.

Trimming removed 1 base at V and 8 bases at J, with 9 bases between. Germline V gene lookup returns CDR1 LGHDT and CDR2 YNNKEL (reference sequence). The CDR3 consists of 14 residues. Universal primer sites and UMIs were introduced during 5'RACE template-switching synthesis of TCR cDNA. Each CDR3 protein is one row after TCRdb ran MiXCR on the 5' RACE reads. The sample contains approximately 110,000 distinct CDR3 sequences, 6.5% to 8% of which appear only once. This chain uses TRBV3-1 with TRBJ1-6; D unclear. This receptor was obtained from a young man who received the YFV17D yellow fever vaccine. The specimen was CD4+ T cells sorted from PBMCs, collected roughly 10 days after the first yellow fever vaccination. The CDR3 DNA reads as TGTGCCAGCAGCCAAGTTGGACGGGATTCACCCCTCCACTTT. Translating it yields CASSQVGRDSPLHF.